This TCR beta chain was captured in a study of cytomegalovirus exposure and HLA in healthy donors. Primers: 60 Vbeta forward and 13 Jbeta reverse. Sequenced by immunoSEQ multiplex PCR; TCRdb stores in-frame clones only, minus some. Among just under 95,000 clones, roughly four fifths were seen once, and the ten largest hold around 5.6%. Findings and limits, study-wide: Evidence from a later analysis indicated that most CMV-associated TCR beta chains looked HLA-restricted. In an earlier analysis, in approximately 630 donors, most V segments appeared productive either ~90% or ~30% of the time.

Note on this clone: Its antigen is as yet unknown.

The clonotype was recovered from a woman between 18 and 29 years old in good health and CMV-seropositive. Sequenced input: PBMCs.

This CDR3 is CASSSPLASSYNEQFF. The CDR3 region has the DNA TGTGCCAGCAGCTCCCCCCTAGCGAGCTCCTACAATGAGCAGTTCTTC. The V gene is TRBV5-6, the J gene TRBJ2-1, with a weak D call TRBD2 (6 bases). The CDR3 has 16 amino acids. Trimming cost V 3 bases and J 0 bases, with 13 bases left between them. Germline-derived CDR1 and CDR2 are SGHDT and YYEEEE. Variable domain in full (rest from reference TRBV5-6 and TRBJ2-1): DAGVTQSPTHLIKTRGQQVTLRCSPKSGHDTVSWYQQALGQGPQFIFQYYEEEERQRGNFPDRFSGHQFPNYSSELNVNALLLGDSALYLCASSSPLASSYNEQFFGPGTRLTVL.